The source of this TCR beta chain is a study of response to subunit inactivated influenza vaccine. V dropped 4 bases and J dropped 2; count of bases not matched to a gene: 6. Germline values: CDR1 PRHDT, CDR2 FYEKMQ (reference sequence). The CDR3 is made up of 15 amino acids. This clonotype was observed a handful of times. TCRdb processed the RT-PCR reads anew with MiXCR; each CDR3 protein has one entry. The profile shows some 540,000 distinct CDR3 sequences, under 30% of them singletons. This sample was also put to use in a study of T cells expressing NK-cell markers. From that second work: Beta-chain TCR cDNA was generated via 5'RACE template switching with UMIs. TCR beta repertoires came from sorted CD3+CD56+NKG2C+, CD3+CD56+NKG2C- and CD3+CD56-NKG2C+ T cells. HCMV seropositivity marked seven of the eight sequenced donors; one was seronegative. Of the CD8+ T cell pool in about six donors, about 1.0-8% was accounted for by dominant NKG2C+ clonotypes. Evidence did not settle whether expanded NKG2C+ T cell clones targeted HCMV.

Sequenced material: CD4+ T cells sorted from PBMCs, taken about 12 days after vaccination. The sequence was collected from a man aged 50-59 years who received an inactivated influenza vaccine. The chain uses TRBV13 and TRBJ1-2, with TRBD1 identical over 8 bases. The chain's CDR3 is CASSSRQGTNYGYTF. CDR3 coding DNA: TGTGCCAGCAGCTCCAGACAGGGGACGAACTATGGCTACACCTTC.